Listed below are T cell receptor beta chains from one sample, sequenced in a study of blood T cells in healthy people across ages. Each CDR3 protein gets one entry after TCRdb re-called the 5' RACE reads with MiXCR. Seen here are 540,000 or so distinct CDR3 sequences, about 45% observed once, and the top ten hold around 23%. Material: blood. The receptors were gathered from an elderly man in good health. CDR3s include the opening cysteine and the closing phenylalanine or tryptophan. D genes are given only for firm matches. Size is omitted from some rows. Given values are once, few, many or a class for expanded clones.

>-|few|TRBJ1-2|TRBV7-2
CASSLAQTNYGYTF
TGTGCCAGCAGCTTAGCTCAGACCAACTATGGCTACACCTTC
>-|-|TRBJ1-2|TRBV3-1
CASSQVPGYSYGYTF
TGTGCCAGCAGCCAAGTACCAGGGTATAGTTATGGCTACACCTTC
>-|-|TRBJ1-1|TRBV15
CATSGNLIQRTTEAFF
TGTGCCACCAGCGGAAATCTTATCCAAAGAACAACTGAAGCTTTCTTT
>-|-|TRBJ1-6|TRBV6-5
CASSYSNFGSDSPLHF
TGTGCCAGCAGTTACTCGAATTTTGGATCGGACTCACCCCTCCACTTT
>-|-|TRBJ1-5|TRBV4-2
CASSQEGYQPQHF
TGTGCCAGCAGCCAAGAGGGGTATCAGCCCCAGCATTTT
>-|few|TRBJ2-1|TRBV29-1
CSPSGARGEQFF
TGCAGCCCCTCGGGGGCCCGGGGAGAGCAGTTCTTC
>-|-|TRBJ2-4|TRBV12-3/TRBV12-4
CATADYSGPDIQYF
TGTGCCACCGCAGACTATTCCGGGCCTGACATTCAGTACTTC
>TRBD2|-|TRBJ2-1|TRBV7-2
CASSRGLAAYNEQFF
TGTGCCAGCAGCCGCGGACTAGCGGCCTACAATGAGCAGTTCTTC
>-|-|TRBJ2-7|TRBV6-2/TRBV6-3
CAGSYPTAEQYF
TGTGCCGGCAGTTACCCAACAGCCGAGCAGTACTTC
>-|-|TRBJ2-7|TRBV7-2
CTSSWGGQLDEQYF
TGTACCAGCAGCTGGGGTGGACAACTCGACGAGCAGTACTTC
>TRBD2|few|TRBJ2-3|TRBV9
CASSRREGTRLLSGTDTQYF
TGTGCCAGCAGCCGGCGGGAGGGGACACGTCTCCTTAGTGGCACAGATACGCAGTATTTT
>-|-|TRBJ2-5|TRBV18
CASSPSREYQETQYF
TGTGCCAGCTCTCCAAGCAGGGAGTACCAAGAGACCCAGTACTTC
>TRBD2|-|TRBJ2-3|TRBV29-1
CSAKKGAGGTDTQYF
TGCAGCGCAAAAAAGGGGGCGGGAGGGACAGATACGCAGTATTTT
>-|once|TRBJ2-5|TRBV7-9
CASSLRRRDQETQYF
TGTGCCAGCAGCTTGCGTCGGAGGGACCAAGAGACCCAGTACTTC
>-|few|TRBJ2-7|TRBV29-1
CSVEAGAPSYEQYF
TGCAGCGTTGAGGCGGGGGCACCCTCCTACGAGCAGTACTTC
>-|-|TRBJ1-5|TRBV7-2
CASSLVGGQFDQPQHF
TGTGCCAGCAGCTTAGTAGGAGGGCAGTTTGATCAGCCCCAGCATTTT
>-|-|TRBJ2-3|TRBV24-1
CATSDPWTDTQYF
TGTGCCACCAGTGATCCGTGGACAGATACGCAGTATTTT
>TRBD2|-|TRBJ2-7|TRBV7-2
CASSFPGLAGDNEQYF
TGTGCCAGCAGCTTCCCAGGACTAGCGGGGGACAATGAGCAGTACTTC
>-|-|TRBJ1-2|TRBV6-2/TRBV6-3
CASNSPQEDYGYTF
TGTGCCAGCAATTCCCCACAGGAGGACTATGGCTACACCTTC
>-|few|TRBJ2-5|TRBV24-1
CATSDLASQETQYF
TGTGCCACCAGTGATTTGGCTAGCCAAGAGACCCAGTACTTC
>TRBD2|-|TRBJ2-7|TRBV7-3
CASSLYSGSQDEQYF
TGTGCCAGCAGCCTCTATAGCGGGAGTCAGGACGAGCAGTACTTC
>-|many|TRBJ2-3|TRBV7-2
CASSSNWDTQYF
TGTGCCAGCAGCTCAAATTGGGATACGCAGTATTTT
>TRBD2|-|TRBJ2-1|TRBV4-3
CASSQERAGGPWNEQFF
TGCGCCAGCAGCCAAGAAAGGGCGGGAGGGCCGTGGAATGAGCAGTTCTTC
>TRBD2|-|TRBJ2-1|TRBV20-1
CSASGLAASSSYNEQFF
TGCAGTGCGTCGGGACTAGCGGCCTCCTCTTCCTACAATGAGCAGTTCTTC
>TRBD2|-|TRBJ2-5|TRBV5-1
CASSSGGRDQETQYF
TGCGCCAGCAGCTCCGGTGGGAGGGACCAAGAGACCCAGTACTTC
>-|once|TRBJ2-5|TRBV29-1
CSVVSTGTPQETQYF
TGCAGCGTTGTTTCAACCGGGACACCCCAAGAGACCCAGTACTTC
>-|-|TRBJ2-7|TRBV5-6
CASILTVYEQYF
TGTGCCAGCATTCTGACAGTTTACGAGCAGTACTTC
>-|few|TRBJ2-1|TRBV7-2
CASALNNEQFF
TGTGCCAGCGCACTCAACAATGAGCAGTTCTTC
>-|-|TRBJ1-5|TRBV12-3/TRBV12-4
CASSLRPKGNQPQHF
TGTGCCAGCAGTTTAAGACCCAAGGGGAATCAGCCCCAGCATTTT
>-|-|TRBJ1-2|TRBV4-3
CASSQELTTVYGYTF
TGCGCCAGCAGCCAAGAACTTACGACAGTCTATGGCTACACCTTC
>-|-|TRBJ2-1|TRBV7-2
CASTNANEQFF
TGTGCCAGCACCAACGCTAATGAGCAGTTCTTC
>-|few|TRBJ2-5|TRBV7-8
CASSPLGSGQETQYF
TGTGCCAGCAGCCCCCTGGGTAGCGGCCAAGAGACCCAGTACTTC
>TRBD2|once|TRBJ2-1|TRBV6-1
CASSEALGRGLAGGPNEQFF
TGTGCCAGCAGTGAAGCGCTCGGGAGGGGTCTAGCGGGGGGGCCTAATGAGCAGTTCTTC
>-|many|TRBJ2-3|TRBV7-9
CASSLQTGILTDTQYF
TGTGCCAGCAGCCTGCAAACAGGGATCCTTACAGATACGCAGTATTTT
>-|-|TRBJ1-4|TRBV28
CASTPEGSFNEKLFF
TGTGCCAGCACCCCGGAGGGGTCTTTTAATGAAAAACTGTTTTTT